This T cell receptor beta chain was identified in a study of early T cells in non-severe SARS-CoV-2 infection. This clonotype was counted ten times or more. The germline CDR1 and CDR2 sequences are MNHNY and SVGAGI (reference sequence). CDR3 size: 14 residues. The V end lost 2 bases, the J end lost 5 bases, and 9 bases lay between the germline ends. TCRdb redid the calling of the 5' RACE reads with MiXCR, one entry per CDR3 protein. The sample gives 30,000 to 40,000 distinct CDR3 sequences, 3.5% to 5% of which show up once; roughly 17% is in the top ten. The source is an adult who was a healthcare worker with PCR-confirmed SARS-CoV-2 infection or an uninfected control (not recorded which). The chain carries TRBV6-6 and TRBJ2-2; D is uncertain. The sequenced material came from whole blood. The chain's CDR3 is CASSYAVGTGELFF. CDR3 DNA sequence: TGTGCCAGCAGTTACGCGGTGGGGACCGGGGAGCTGTTTTTT.